Each of the 3 T cell receptor beta chains below was sequenced from the same sample in a study of blood T cell repertoires in COVID-19. Using immunoSEQ multiplex PCR, the repertoire was profiled, and TCRdb retains in-frame clones only, with some absent. The sample records more than 200,000 clones, 85% to 90% being singletons. Sequencing used peripheral blood. The receptors were gathered from a man older than 75 with acute or convalescent COVID-19.

This chain links TRBV19 with TRBJ2-2; D might be TRBD1 (7 bases). Germline CDR1 is LNHDA and CDR2 is SQIVND (reference sequence). Trimming pared 7 bases from V and 2 bases from J, leaving 17 bases between. This CDR3 is 16 amino acids long. The CDR3 loop is CASTSRGTGNTGELFF. The DNA of the CDR3 is TGTGCCAGTACCTCCAGGGGGACTGGTAACACCGGGGAGCTGTTTTTT.

This clone has at least ten counts. This chain links TRBV7-2 with TRBJ2-1; the match to TRBD1 covers 7 bases. The V and J ends lost 5 bases and 1 base, in that order; junction bases with no gene match: 8. The germline V gene has CDR1 SGHTA and CDR2 FQGNSA. CDR3 length: 16 residues. The CDR3 here is CASSPRQGSSYNEQFF. The CDR3 DNA is TGTGCCAGCAGCCCCCGACAGGGATCTTCCTACAATGAGCAGTTCTTC.

V is TRBV12-2 and J is TRBJ2-7; TRBD2 was called by the table and not checked on the DNA. TRBV12-2 is described as a pseudogene. The CDR3 is 16 amino acids. The CDR3 nucleotides read TGTGCAAGTCGCTTCCCTGGGAGCCCCTCTTCCTACGAGCAGTACGTC. It encodes CASRFPGSPSSYEQYV.